The clone carrying this TCR beta chain was observed a few times. TCRdb redid the calling of the 5' RACE reads with MiXCR, one entry per CDR3 protein. The repertoire has roughly 470,000 distinct CDR3 sequences, 14% of them found once; the top ten carry approximately 0.9%. The data stem from a study of identical twins. Germline V gives CDR1 DFQATT, CDR2 SNEGSKA (reference sequence). The V gene end was trimmed by 4 bases and the J gene end by 2 bases; junction bases not matched to a gene: 6. The CDR3 totals 16 residues. This sample also belongs to another study, concerning yellow fever vaccine responses in identical twins.

The receptor's source is a woman aged 18-29 years in good health. Sequencing input: CD4+ T cells sorted from blood. The genes are TRBV20-1 and TRBJ2-1; 12 bases are a match to TRBD2. The DNA for the CDR3 is TGCAGTGCTATCGGGGGACTAGCGGGCACCTACAATGAGCAGTTCTTC. Translated: CSAIGGLAGTYNEQFF.